Described below is a single TCR beta chain sequence and its context. TCRdb's copy holds only in-frame clones and misses some; the assay was immunoSEQ multiplex PCR. The table has a few hundred thousand clones, just over 85% seen once; the top ten hold 8% to 13%. This sample stems from a study of blood T cell repertoires in COVID-19. Germline V gene lookup returns CDR1 SGDLS and CDR2 YYNGEE. With 0 bases removed from V and 6 bases from J, the gap between germline ends came to 9 bases. The CDR3 covers 13 residues. Sequenced: PBMCs or T cells enriched from blood (not recorded which). The receptor comes from a woman younger than 30 who had recovered from COVID-19. The J gene is TRBJ1-1, the V gene TRBV9; D gene uncertain. The CDR3 DNA reads TGTGCCAGCAGCGTAGACACCTGGTCTGAAGCTTTCTTT. It specifies CASSVDTWSEAFF.